This T cell receptor (beta chain) was found in a study of blood T cell repertoires in COVID-19. Study-wide background: Italy, Spain and the United States were the sources of the convalescent and acute COVID-19 samples. PBMCs, B-cell-depleted T cells, or T cells provided the cDNA or gDNA that made up the material.

Germline values: CDR1 SGHRS, CDR2 YFSETQ. CDR3 length: 15 residues. J lost 5 bases, V lost 4 bases, and 5 bases had no gene match. The authors' processing: By means of reference gene primer amplification, nucleated cell counts were estimated. Clones were read by immunoSEQ multiplex PCR, and TCRdb kept only the in-frame ones, dropping some. The DNA was the basis for D and trimming; V, J and clone size are from that table. The sample carries just over 650,000 clones, approximately 90% recorded once. What was sequenced was peripheral blood. The chain couples TRBV5-1 to TRBJ2-1; 11 positions match TRBD2. This TCR was sampled from a woman aged 18-30 years with acute or convalescent COVID-19. The CDR3 bases are TGCGCCAGCAGCCTTAGCGGGGGGGCCGACAATGAGCAGTTCTTC. Amino acids: CASSLSGGADNEQFF.